This T cell receptor beta chain was found in a study of cytomegalovirus exposure and HLA in healthy donors. A multiplex PCR was run with 60 Vbeta primers and 13 Jbeta primers. Data came from immunoSEQ multiplex PCR; TCRdb stores just in-frame clones and leaves some out. The sample lists approximately 150,000 clones, 75% to 80% occurring once. V was clipped by 7 bases and J by 5 bases; unmatched bases: 10. Germline V gene sequence: CDR1 MDHEN, CDR2 SYDVKM. The CDR3 is 15 residues long. Input material: PBMCs. The gene calls are TRBV28 and TRBJ2-2, with 7 bases lining up with TRBD1. The TCR originated in a man in his forties in good health and CMV-seropositive. CDR3 DNA sequence: TGTGCCAGCATCTTTCGACAGGGCTTGACCGGGGAGCTGTTTTTT. Translation: CASIFRQGLTGELFF.